One sample yielded the 18 T cell receptor beta chains listed below, sequenced in a study of blood T cell repertoires in COVID-19. Profiled with immunoSEQ multiplex PCR; TCRdb holds only in-frame clones, not every one. The data hold roughly 120,000 clones, with 80% to 90% observed a single time. The sample comprised peripheral blood. Every receptor here comes from a woman between 45 and 60 years old with acute or convalescent COVID-19.

The rearrangement joins TRBV15 to TRBJ2-7; D is undetermined. CDR1 is LNHNV, CDR2 YYDKDF, per germline (reference sequence). This CDR3 region has 13 residues. V lost 0 bases and J lost 2, with 5 bases in between. CDR3 nucleotides: TGTGCCACCAGCAGAGACATCCCCTACGAGCAGTACTTC. Its translation is CATSRDIPYEQYF.

Here the CDR3 reads CASTGVGNTIYF. Written as DNA, the CDR3 is TGTGCCAGCACCGGAGTTGGAAACACCATATATTTT. The rearrangement links TRBV6-5 to TRBJ1-3; unclear D gene. V was clipped by 7 bases and J by 3 bases, with 7 bases between them. The CDR3 is 12 residues long. The germline V gene has CDR1 MNHEY and CDR2 SVGAGI.

V usage is TRBV27 and J usage is TRBJ1-1; D possibly corresponds to TRBD1 (6 bases). The CDR3 is 13 residues long. The V gene's germline CDR1 is MNHEY and CDR2 SMNVEV (reference sequence). V lost 5 bases to trimming and J lost 5 bases, with 12 bases between them. CDR3 nucleotides: TGTGCCAGCAGTCCAGGGGTTTGGACTGAAGCTTTCTTT. Amino acids: CASSPGVWTEAFF.

This clone was counted once. V and J are TRBV25-1 and TRBJ1-4, with 9 bases lining up with TRBD1. Germline V gives CDR1 MGHDK, CDR2 SYGVNS. The CDR3 spans 15 residues. Trimming removed 8 bases from V and 5 bases from J; junction bases left unmatched: 9. The CDR3 here is CASRRTGTGNEKLFF. CDR3 DNA sequence: TGTGCCAGCCGCAGGACCGGGACAGGGAATGAAAAACTGTTTTTT.

This chain uses TRBV30 with TRBJ1-1; weak D call: TRBD1 (5 bases). The CDR3 runs 16 residues. Germline CDR1 is GTSNPN and CDR2 is SVGIG (reference sequence). V lost 3 bases and J 3 bases, leaving 20 bases between the germline ends. CDR3 sequence: CAWSPGGGILDTEAFF. In DNA form, the CDR3 reads TGTGCCTGGAGCCCCGGGGGGGGGATCCTCGACACTGAAGCTTTCTTT.

This clone was seen a single time. This chain joins TRBV7-2 and TRBJ2-7, with D perhaps TRBD2 (6 bases). Looked up from germline, CDR1 is SGHTA and CDR2 is FQGNSA. This CDR3 spans 14 amino acids. The V gene lost 1 base and the J gene lost 1 base, with 8 bases spanning the gap. In nucleotides, the CDR3 is TGTGCCAGCAGCTTAGTAGGAGGGTCCTACGAGCAGTACTTC. Encoded protein: CASSLVGGSYEQYF.

The gene calls are TRBV2 and TRBJ1-1, with D unresolved. The germline gives CDR1 SNHLY, CDR2 FYNNEI. The CDR3 covers 13 residues. Trimming cost V 1 base and J 9 bases, with 12 bases left between them. CDR3 in amino acids: CASSEDSQIKAFF. CDR3 in DNA: TGTGCCAGCAGTGAAGACAGCCAGATAAAAGCTTTCTTT.

The chain couples TRBV13 to TRBJ2-5, with 16 nucleotides matching TRBD2. Germline V gene lookup returns CDR1 PRHDT and CDR2 FYEKMQ (reference sequence). The CDR3 consists of 17 residues. The J segment lost 4 bases and the V segment lost 5 bases, leaving 7 bases of the junction unmatched. The CDR3 nucleotides read TGTGCCAGCAGCGCCGGGACTAGCGGGAGGGCCATAGAGACCCAGTACTTC. This encodes CASSAGTSGRAIETQYF.

The rearrangement uses TRBV19 and TRBJ1-5, with a possible D match to TRBD1 (5 bases). Per the germline V gene, CDR1 is LNHDA and CDR2 is SQIVND (reference sequence). The CDR3 is made up of 16 amino acids. With 1 base removed from V and 4 bases from J, the gap between germline ends came to 14 bases. The CDR3 here is CASSIGVWGPNQPQHF. The CDR3 DNA sequence: TGTGCCAGTAGTATAGGCGTCTGGGGCCCGAATCAGCCCCAGCATTTT. The full variable domain, with the rest looked up from reference TRBV19 and TRBJ1-5, is DGGITQSPKYLFRKEGQNVTLSCEQNLNHDAMYWYRQDPGQGLRLIYYSQIVNDFQKGDIAEGYSVSREKKESFPLTVTSAQKNPTAFYLCASSIGVWGPNQPQHFGDGTRLSIL.

The chain is built from TRBV9 and TRBJ1-3; a weak D match, TRBD1 (6 bases). This CDR3 has 15 amino acids. V lost 0 bases and J lost 9, with 16 bases in between. CDR1 is SGDLS, CDR2 YYNGEE, per germline. The CDR3 loop is CASSVEGRGFGTIYF. CDR3 nucleotides: TGTGCCAGCAGCGTAGAGGGCAGGGGATTTGGCACCATATATTTT.

The DNA of the CDR3 is TGTGCCAGTAGTATCGATTGGGGACAACGTGGCTACACCTTC. It yields the protein CASSIDWGQRGYTF. The V gene is TRBV19, the J gene TRBJ1-2; D may be TRBD1 (6 bases). This CDR3 spans 14 amino acids. The germline V gene encodes CDR1 LNHDA and CDR2 SQIVND (reference sequence). V lost 3 bases, J lost 7 bases, and 15 bases lay in between.

V is TRBV28 and J is TRBJ1-5, with D tentatively TRBD1 (6 bases). This CDR3 spans 15 amino acids. The V gene lost 7 bases and the J gene lost 4 bases, with 17 bases spanning the gap. Germline V lookup: CDR1 MDHEN, CDR2 SYDVKM. This chain's CDR3 is CASTSGETQNQPQHF. DNA for the CDR3: TGTGCCAGCACCTCAGGGGAGACACAAAATCAGCCCCAGCATTTT.

The V gene is TRBV30, the J gene TRBJ1-1, with TRBD1 identical over 8 bases. Germline V gene sequence: CDR1 GTSNPN, CDR2 SVGIG (reference sequence). Trimming took 2 bases from V and 5 from J; bases not matched to a gene: 7. The CDR3 is 14 amino acids. The DNA of the CDR3 is TGTGCCTGGAGTTTCACAGGGGGTTGGACTGAAGCTTTCTTT. Encoded protein: CAWSFTGGWTEAFF.

The chain combines TRBV7-6 with TRBJ2-1, with 7 nucleotides matching TRBD2. Germline-derived CDR1 and CDR2 are SGHVS and FNYEAQ. The CDR3 extends over 14 amino acids. The trim removed 3 bases at V and 4 bases at J, leaving 3 bases unmatched. The chain's CDR3 is CASSFQGGYNEQFF. As DNA, the CDR3 is TGTGCCAGCAGCTTCCAGGGAGGGTACAATGAGCAGTTCTTC. Based on the CDR3 plus reference TRBV7-6 and TRBJ2-1, the full variable domain is GAGVSQSPRYKVTKRGQDVALRCDPISGHVSLYWYRQALGQGPEFLTYFNYEAQQDKSGLPNDRFSAERPEGSISTLTIQRTEQRDSAMYRCASSFQGGYNEQFFGPGTRLTVL.

This clone was counted once. This chain links TRBV7-9 with TRBJ2-2, with D possibly being TRBD1 (6 bases). The CDR3 sequence is 15 residues long. Trimming stripped 5 bases from V and 1 base from J, with 11 bases between. The germline CDR1 and CDR2 sequences are SEHNR and FQNEAQ (reference sequence). The CDR3 nucleotides are TGTGCCAGCAGCCTGAAGACAGGGAACACCGGGGAGCTGTTTTTT. Translating gives CASSLKTGNTGELFF.

The chain links TRBV28 to TRBJ2-7; TRBD1 aligns across 7 bases. With V trimmed by 6 bases and J by 2 bases, 7 bases remained unmatched. The CDR3 consists of 14 residues. CDR1 is MDHEN and CDR2 is SYDVKM in the germline V gene. The CDR3 DNA follows: TGTGCCAGCAGCACGACAGGGTTCCCCTACGAGCAGTACTTC. The encoded protein is CASSTTGFPYEQYF.

In its sample, this clone was seen once. This rearrangement joins TRBV5-4 to TRBJ2-1, with D perhaps TRBD2 (6 bases). The CDR3 spans 17 residues. Germline V gene lookup returns CDR1 SGHNT and CDR2 YYREEE (reference sequence). Trimming shortened V by 0 bases and J by 3 bases, and 16 bases separated the two germline ends. CDR3 sequence (DNA): TGTGCCAGCAGCTTGGATAATAGAGTAGCGGTCTACAATGAGCAGTTCTTC. This gives the protein CASSLDNRVAVYNEQFF.

The rearrangement links TRBV5-6 to TRBJ2-7; D perhaps matches TRBD2 (6 bases). Germline V gene data show CDR1 as SGHDT and CDR2 as YYEEEE. The CDR3 length is 15 residues. Deletions cut 1 base from V and 5 bases from J, with 16 bases between. CDR3: CASSLRGGGENEQYF. In DNA, the CDR3 is TGTGCCAGCAGCTTGAGGGGAGGAGGGGAAAACGAGCAGTACTTC.